This paragraph reports one T cell receptor (beta chain). No antigen is known for it. Original analysis: Without quality scores, immunoSEQ junctional reads could not be filtered like full-length reads. The repertoire was sequenced with immunoSEQ multiplex PCR; TCRdb's copy has only in-frame clones and lacks some. The V and J calls and clone size were taken over from that table, and D and trimming were inferred from the DNA. Here the sample spans approximately 2.3 million clones, about 92% being singletons. These data are taken from a study of shared clonotypes between healthy human individuals. Findings of the study overall: Unshared clonotypes carried lower generation probabilities than those common to all four donors.

The split of CD4+ cells yielded CD45RA+ naive and CD45RA-negative memory subsets. After removal of 5 bases from V and 5 bases from J, the junction contained 11 bases not matched to a gene. The germline CDR1 and CDR2 sequences are MDHEN and SYDVKM. CDR3 length equals 16 residues. The TCR was taken from a man between 18 and 35 years old in good health. Some clones in this sample may be carry-over from other donors' samples. The chain employs TRBV28 and TRBJ1-4; 7 positions match TRBD1. Input material: naive CD4+ T cells from PBMCs. The subset: CD45RA+ positively selected. CDR3 coding DNA: TGTGCCAGCAGTACCCCCCAGGGGGGACAGAATGAAAAACTGTTTTTT. This gives the protein CASSTPQGGQNEKLFF.